The next 26 T cell receptor beta chains were all read from a single sample in a study of T-cell memory formation after mild COVID-19. TCRdb processed the 5' RACE reads anew with MiXCR; each CDR3 protein has one entry. The table lists about 350,000 distinct CDR3 sequences, roughly 13% of them singletons. What was sequenced was PBMCs or a T cell subset sorted from them (not recorded which). The receptors derive from a man younger than 30 who had mild COVID-19 (a few samples of this study predate the infection). Cell type and time point are not known.

In this sample, this clonotype turned up many times. The chain combines TRBV20-1 with TRBJ2-7; 7 positions match TRBD1. The V and J ends lost 0 bases and 6 bases, in that order; junction bases with no gene match: 8. The germline CDR1 and CDR2 sequences are DFQATT and SNEGSKA (reference sequence). The CDR3 extends over 14 amino acids. This CDR3 reads CSARENRGVSEQYF. CDR3 sequence (DNA): TGCAGTGCTAGAGAGAACAGGGGAGTAAGCGAGCAGTACTTC.

J is TRBJ2-3 and V is TRBV28; D possibly uses TRBD1 or TRBD2 (5 bases each). Trimming took 2 bases from V and 4 from J, leaving 10 bases between them. This CDR3 has 14 amino acids. Germline CDR1 MDHEN, CDR2 SYDVKM. As DNA, the CDR3 is TGTGCCAGCAGTTTAAGAAGGGGAGCAGATACGCAGTATTTT. This translates into CASSLRRGADTQYF.

This chain links TRBV9 with TRBJ2-3; 9 nucleotides align to TRBD1. CDR3 length: 18 amino acids. Losses at the gene ends were 4 bases for V and 1 base for J; bases not matched to a gene: 13. CDR1 is SGDLS and CDR2 is YYNGEE in the germline V gene. CDR3 DNA sequence: TGTGCCAGCAGCTTAAGGACAGGGGCCACGAGGTGCACAGATACGCAGTATTTT. Amino acid sequence: CASSLRTGATRCTDTQYF.

The table lists this clonotype with a few counts. The rearrangement links TRBV12-3 or TRBV12-4 to TRBJ2-3, with TRBD1 matching over 7 bases. This CDR3 spans 16 amino acids. Trimming removed 5 bases from V and 3 bases from J; junction bases left unmatched: 11. DNA for the CDR3: TGTGCCAGCAGTCCCATCCAGGGGGTCGCAACAGATACGCAGTATTTT. Protein product: CASSPIQGVATDTQYF.

This chain uses TRBV27 with TRBJ1-1; D gene uncertain. Germline CDR1 reads MNHEY; CDR2 reads SMNVEV (reference sequence). CDR3 size: 12 residues. The germline V and J ends were trimmed by 7 bases and 7 bases, with 13 bases remaining between them. The CDR3 protein is CASTPPVLEAFF. DNA of the CDR3: TGTGCCAGCACACCACCGGTCCTTGAAGCTTTCTTT.

CDR3 sequence (DNA): TGTGCCAGCAGTTACTCGGTTAGCGGGGGGCCGAAAAACATTCAGTACTTC. Residues: CASSYSVSGGPKNIQYF. The chain is built from TRBV6-6 and TRBJ2-4; 10 bases are shared with TRBD2. The CDR3 has 17 residues. V was pared by 0 bases and J by 4 bases, with 6 bases of the junction left unmatched. Germline V lookup: CDR1 MNHNY, CDR2 SVGAGI (reference sequence).

The V gene is TRBV7-2, the J gene TRBJ1-5; D is possibly TRBD1 (5 bases). V shed 5 bases and J shed 1 base, with 12 bases lying between them. CDR1 is SGHTA and CDR2 is FQGNSA in the germline V gene. The CDR3 sequence is 15 residues long. CDR3 coding DNA: TGTGCCAGCAGCCGCGAAGCAGGGAGCAATCAGCCCCAGCATTTT. Translation gives CASSREAGSNQPQHF.

Only a few counts were recorded for this clonotype. V usage is TRBV6-5 and J usage is TRBJ2-1; D is uncertain. This CDR3 region has 14 residues. V was clipped by 3 bases and J by 2 bases, with 8 bases between them. Germline CDR1 is MNHEY and CDR2 is SVGAGI. The CDR3 protein is CASSYGQAYNEQFF. DNA of the CDR3: TGTGCCAGCAGTTATGGGCAGGCCTACAATGAGCAGTTCTTC.

This chain links TRBV5-1 with TRBJ2-1; 12 nucleotides align to TRBD1. CDR1 and CDR2 from the germline V gene are SGHRS and YFSETQ. The length of the CDR3 is 14 residues. V lost 3 bases to trimming and J lost 8 bases; unmatched junction nucleotides: 3. The CDR3 DNA follows: TGCGCCAGCAGCTGGGGACAGGGGGCGGATGAGCAGTTCTTC. Protein: CASSWGQGADEQFF.

This clonotype was picked up a small number of times. The gene calls are TRBV4-2 and TRBJ1-2; D uncertain. Trimming stripped 5 bases from V and 3 bases from J, with 13 bases between. The CDR3 runs 14 residues. Looked up from germline, CDR1 is LGHNA and CDR2 is YNFKEQ. CDR3 amino acids: CASSAGGLDYGYTF. The CDR3 DNA follows: TGTGCCAGCAGCGCAGGAGGGCTGGACTATGGCTACACCTTC.

The chain carries TRBV12-3 or TRBV12-4 and TRBJ2-2; 10 bases are a match to TRBD1. Unmatched junction bases numbered 2, after V lost 1 base and J lost 6 bases. This CDR3 has 15 amino acids. The CDR3 DNA reads as TGTGCCAGCAGTTTAGGACAGGGGGCGCCCGGGGAGCTGTTTTTT. It specifies CASSLGQGAPGELFF.

The rearrangement uses TRBV5-1 and TRBJ2-3, with D tentatively TRBD1 or TRBD2 (6 bases each). The CDR3 runs to 15 residues. Trimming cost V 2 bases and J 5 bases, with 15 bases left between them. Germline CDR1 reads SGHRS; CDR2 reads YFSETQ. The CDR3 spells CASSLWGAREDTQYF. CDR3 nucleotide sequence: TGCGCCAGCAGCTTATGGGGGGCCCGAGAAGATACGCAGTATTTT. The complete variable domain, with remaining parts taken from reference TRBV5-1 and TRBJ2-3, reads KAGVTQTPRYLIKTRGQQVTLSCSPISGHRSVSWYQQTPGQGLQFLFEYFSETQRNKGNFPGRFSGRQFSNSRSEMNVSTLELGDSALYLCASSLWGAREDTQYFGPGTRLTVL.

This clonotype was counted a few times. V is TRBV10-3 and J is TRBJ2-3; perhaps D is TRBD1 or TRBD2 (6 bases each). Germline-derived CDR1 and CDR2 are ENHRY and SYGVKD. The CDR3 is 16 amino acids. V shed 2 bases and J shed 5 bases, with 17 bases lying between them. The CDR3 DNA reads as TGTGCCATCAGTGAGGGAGTGTTGGGGGGCAAAGATACGCAGTATTTT. It specifies CAISEGVLGGKDTQYF.

CDR3: CASSRVSAGNQPQHF. The CDR3 DNA is TGTGCCAGCAGTCGGGTCTCCGCGGGCAATCAGCCCCAGCATTTT. The genes are TRBV12-3 or TRBV12-4 and TRBJ1-5; D not resolved. V lost 5 bases and J 2 bases, leaving 13 bases between the germline ends. The CDR3 length is 15 residues.

V is TRBV6-6 and J is TRBJ1-4; D is uncertain. V was cut by 6 bases and J by 6 bases, with 8 bases left in between. Germline assignment: CDR1 MNHNY and CDR2 SVGAGI (reference sequence). The CDR3 is 12 residues long. For the CDR3, the DNA is TGTGCCAGCAGCCAGGACTATGAAAAACTGTTTTTT. This encodes CASSQDYEKLFF.

This clonotype showed up just once. The germline gene is not matched at one end of the junction; a read error may be the cause. This chain joins TRBV12-3 or TRBV12-4 and TRBJ2-2; weak D call: TRBD2 (5 bases). The CDR3 is 14 residues long. In DNA form, the CDR3 reads TGTGCCAGCACCCCCGGAACATTCACCGGGGTGCTGTTTTTT. Protein product: CASTPGTFTGVLFF.

This clonotype has a count of ten or more. The chain couples TRBV29-1 to TRBJ2-5; 10 nucleotides agree with TRBD2. Germline trimming cut 6 bases from V and 5 bases from J; bases unmatched to any gene: 15. Per germline, CDR1 SQVTM and CDR2 ANQGSEA. The CDR3 loop spans 16 amino acids. CDR3 DNA sequence: TGCAGCGTCGCTGGAATAGCGGGGGGCACTTCGGAGACCCAGTACTTC. Translating it yields CSVAGIAGGTSETQYF. The complete variable domain, with remaining parts taken from reference TRBV29-1 and TRBJ2-5, reads SAVISQKPSRDICQRGTSLTIQCQVDSQVTMMFWYRQQPGQSLTLIATANQGSEATYESGFVIDKFPISRPNLTFSTLTVSNMSPEDSSIYLCSVAGIAGGTSETQYFGPGTRLLVL.

The table lists this clonotype with a few counts. CDR3 coding DNA: TGTGCCAGCTCACCGGAGACCGGGACCCTGGGAAACACCATATATTTT. Its protein is CASSPETGTLGNTIYF. V and J are TRBV18 and TRBJ1-3; D perhaps matches TRBD1 (5 bases). The CDR3 runs 16 residues. Germline CDR1 is KGHSH and CDR2 is LQKENI. Deletions cut 3 bases from V and 4 bases from J, with 16 bases between.

This clonotype has just a few counts. The chain uses TRBV29-1 and TRBJ1-2; 9 nucleotides match TRBD1. V shed 0 bases, J shed 5 bases, and the junction held 10 bases outside the gene matches. The CDR3 covers 16 residues. Germline V gives CDR1 SQVTM, CDR2 ANQGSEA. The CDR3, as DNA: TGCAGCGTTGAAGATCTTATGGGACAGGGTCTATATGGCTACACCTTC. Its protein product is CSVEDLMGQGLYGYTF.

This clonotype was seen a few times. This rearrangement joins TRBV4-3 to TRBJ2-7; 8 positions match TRBD1. The trim removed 3 bases at V and 4 bases at J, leaving 11 bases unmatched. This CDR3 is built from 16 residues. Germline CDR1 is LGHNA and CDR2 is YSLEER. CDR3: CASSQASGTGEYEQYF. The DNA of the CDR3 is TGCGCCAGCAGCCAGGCCTCCGGGACAGGAGAATACGAGCAGTACTTC.

J is TRBJ2-3 and V is TRBV6-5; 7 nucleotides agree with TRBD2. This CDR3 is built from 15 residues. Unmatched junction bases numbered 9, after V lost 5 bases and J lost 4 bases. Germline CDR1 and CDR2: MNHEY and SVGAGI. The CDR3 DNA reads as TGTGCCAGCAGTCCCTGGTGGGGGGGACCAGATACGCAGTATTTT. The encoded protein is CASSPWWGGPDTQYF.

The V and J genes are TRBV6-5 and TRBJ2-3; D ambiguous. The V and J ends lost 0 bases and 4 bases respectively, with 8 bases between them. Germline assignment: CDR1 MNHEY and CDR2 SVGAGI. The CDR3 has 14 residues. The CDR3 bases are TGTGCCAGCAGTTACTCGATCCCGGCAGATACGCAGTATTTT. Encoded protein: CASSYSIPADTQYF.

The gene calls are TRBV4-1 and TRBJ1-1, with D unclear. There are 11 residues in the CDR3. V was cut by 1 base and J by 8 bases, with 5 bases left in between. The germline CDR1 and CDR2 sequences are MGHRA and YSYEKL. The CDR3 DNA reads TGCGCCAGCAGCCAAGCCCAAGAAGCTTTCTTT. Translating gives CASSQAQEAFF.

This clonotype was seen at least ten times. The gene calls are TRBV5-5 and TRBJ1-1; D perhaps matches TRBD1 (6 bases). This CDR3 spans 16 amino acids. The germline V gene has CDR1 SGHKS and CDR2 YYEKEE (reference sequence). Trimming left V 1 base short and J 5 bases short, with 18 bases between. This chain's CDR3 is CASSLKTGGERTEAFF. CDR3 sequence (DNA): TGTGCCAGCAGCTTGAAGACAGGAGGAGAACGGACTGAAGCTTTCTTT.

The chain employs TRBV29-1 and TRBJ2-3, with D possibly TRBD2 on 5 matching bases. This CDR3 is 13 amino acids long. With 6 bases removed from V and 3 bases from J, the gap between germline ends came to 13 bases. Germline loops: CDR1 SQVTM, CDR2 ANQGSEA. CDR3 sequence (DNA): TGCAGCGTCTCTGAGGGTACTACAGATACGCAGTATTTT. It translates to CSVSEGTTDTQYF.

This clonotype came up a few times. The rearrangement joins TRBV20-1 to TRBJ1-2; D ambiguous. The CDR3 runs to 11 residues. Germline loops: CDR1 DFQATT, CDR2 SNEGSKA (reference sequence). V was pared by 5 bases and J by 6 bases, with 10 bases between. CDR3 region: CSARVENGYTF. The CDR3 nucleotides read TGCAGTGCTCGGGTCGAAAATGGCTACACCTTC.